Sequencing of this TCR beta chain was carried out in a study of T cell repertoires in cytomegalovirus infection. Overall study: It can be stated that public TCR beta signatures indicated CMV infection as well as a matching HLA type. Findings and caveats of the study: Carriers of CMV and the relevant HLA type were discriminated by public TCR beta frequency.

Of note for this clonotype: The antigen is unknown.

MiXCR, run by TCRdb on the reads, gives a single entry per CDR3 protein. The profile shows hundreds of thousands of distinct CDR3 sequences, 33% of them singletons. Looked up from germline, CDR1 is SGHRS and CDR2 is YFSETQ. V gave up 0 bases and J gave up 5 bases; unmatched junction bases: 10. This CDR3 region has 16 residues. Source: cultured PBMCs, taken from culture after CMV antigen stimulation. The V and J genes are TRBV5-1 and TRBJ2-5; 7 bases align to TRBD2. The source is a human donor in good health (CMV status not recorded). Some clones in this sample may be carry-over from other donors' samples. This chain's CDR3 is CASSLAPGLRGETQYF. The CDR3 bases are TGCGCCAGCAGCTTGGCCCCGGGACTAAGAGGGGAGACCCAGTACTTC.